Reported below is one T cell receptor beta chain. Its antigen remains unknown. It was version v3.0 of the immunoSEQ assay that was run at survey level. The protocol was immunoSEQ multiplex PCR, while the TCRdb copy is restricted to in-frame clones and leaves out a portion. This repertoire shows tens of thousands of clones, about nine tenths found once; its top ten account for about 7%. These data are taken from a study of long-term antiretroviral therapy in people with HIV. The study, taken as a whole, reports: HIV repertoires had narrower CDR3 length ranges than controls. Increased diversity was seen after ART, yet it remained lower than in transplant donor controls.

Germline V gives CDR1 MNHNY, CDR2 SVGAGI (reference sequence). The CDR3 totals 13 residues. V was shortened by 8 bases and J by 2 bases, with 12 bases between the two germline ends. Specimen: unsorted PBMCs, collected roughly 5 years before starting antiretroviral therapy. The TCR sequence derives from a man in his fifties or sixties with HIV. The chain carries TRBV6-6 and TRBJ1-1; D remains unclear. The chain's CDR3 is CASRWHANTEAFF. The CDR3 bases are TGTGCCAGCCGGTGGCACGCAAACACTGAAGCTTTCTTT.